This T cell receptor beta chain was sequenced during a study of control samples from healthy donors and cancer patients. Only in-frame clones appear in the TCRdb table, and some are missing; sequencing was by immunoSEQ multiplex PCR. The profile shows 75,000 to 90,000 clones, 70% to 90% of them singletons. Germline V gene data show CDR1 as SEHNR and CDR2 as FQNEAQ (reference sequence). Trimming cost V 1 base and J 0 bases, with 6 bases left between them. This CDR3 is 14 amino acids long. This receptor was taken from a man between 50 and 59 years old in good health. Sequencing was performed on blood. The chain carries TRBV7-9 and TRBJ2-5, with D hard to call. The CDR3 bases are TGTGCCAGCAGCTTAGACAGCAACCAAGAGACCCAGTACTTC. It encodes CASSLDSNQETQYF.